The sequence of this T cell receptor beta chain was determined in a study of beta chain features in type 1 diabetes. Study conclusions and caveats: Among patients, naive, central memory and Treg TCRB repertoires appeared more similar than among healthy donors. In every one of the four CD4+ subsets, TCRB CDR3s were moderately but significantly shorter in Type 1 diabetes patients.

Only a few counts were recorded for this clone. As yet, its antigen is unknown. Per donor, one heparinised blood draw averaged roughly 120 mL. Isolation of CD4+ naive, central memory, regulatory and stem cell-like memory cells was achieved by sorting via CD45RO/CCR7/CD25/CD127/CD95/CD27. Each of the sorted populations had a purity greater than 95%. The entirety of the isolated RNA underwent reverse transcription, so expressed TCRB transcripts were sequenced. TCRdb's copy holds only in-frame clones and misses some; the assay was immunoSEQ multiplex PCR. The sample has about 660,000 clones, around 15% seen once; the top ten hold 0.03% to 0.04%. The CDR3 sequence is 14 residues long. Germline V gene data show CDR1 as LNHDA and CDR2 as SQIVND (reference sequence). The V and J ends lost 2 bases and 1 base respectively, with 8 bases between them.

Material: naive CD4+ T cells from blood. The receptor was derived from a man between 18 and 29 years old with type 1 diabetes. The chain employs TRBV19 and TRBJ2-5, with D possibly matching TRBD1 (5 bases). The DNA of the CDR3 is TGTGCCAGTAGTATATGGGGCTCCCAAGAGACCCAGTACTTC. Its protein is CASSIWGSQETQYF.